There are a few counts of the clone carrying this T cell receptor (beta chain). Its antigen is not known. This sample was included in a study of breast tumors, draining lymph nodes, adjacent tissues. With 3 bases removed from V and 2 bases from J, the gap between germline ends came to 9 bases. The CDR3 is made up of 14 amino acids. CDR1 LGHDT and CDR2 YNNKEL come from the germline V gene (reference sequence). The lymph nodes were axillary draining lymph nodes from breast cancer patients. Points from the study as a whole: Tumor TCR diversity was below lymph nodes but above nontumor tissue. Tumor and nontumor repertoires were significantly more similar in luminal-like than in basal-like breast cancer. Data fit most tumor T cells coming from lymph node, expanding in tumor.

MiXCR, run by TCRdb on the multiplex PCR reads, gives a single entry per CDR3 protein. This table holds approximately 250,000 distinct CDR3 sequences, around 34% found once. This sequence was found in a female donor with breast cancer. Some clones in this sample may be carry-over from other donors' samples. The specimen was axillary lymph node tissue. The J gene is TRBJ2-3, the V gene TRBV3-1; D perhaps matches TRBD1 (5 bases). The CDR3: CASSHRQTTDTQYF. CDR3 sequence (DNA): TGTGCCAGCAGCCACCGACAGACCACAGATACGCAGTATTTT.